The sequence of this T cell receptor beta chain was determined in a study of T cell responses to AZD1222 COVID-19 vaccine. The assay was immunoSEQ multiplex PCR, and TCRdb's table has in-frame clones only and misses some. Among over 95,000 clones listed, about nine tenths were seen once. Unmatched junction bases numbered 10, after V lost 10 bases and J lost 2 bases. Germline-derived CDR1 and CDR2 are ENHRY and SYGVKD. The CDR3 consists of 16 residues. This sample comprised peripheral blood, obtained 28 days after the second AZD1222 dose. The source of this sequence is an adult who received the AZD1222 COVID-19 vaccine. This rearrangement joins TRBV10-3 to TRBJ2-3; the match to TRBD2 covers 12 bases. The CDR3: CATSSGGAGNTDTQYF. CDR3 DNA: TGTGCCACCTCTAGCGGGGGGGCCGGGAACACAGATACGCAGTATTTT.